This entry lists 5 T cell receptor beta chains sequenced from one sample in a study of cytotoxic CD8 clonotypes in ibrutinib-treated CLL. Measured with immunoSEQ multiplex PCR; TCRdb has only the in-frame clones, and not every one. The sample consists of about 63,000 clones, 57% of them appearing once. Source: PBMCs, taken after 12 months of ibrutinib treatment. These receptor sequences come from a human donor with chronic lymphocytic leukemia.

This rearrangement joins TRBV19 to TRBJ1-6; possible D gene TRBD1, 6 bases. This CDR3 has 16 residues. The V end was cut by 3 bases, the J end by 14 bases, with 23 bases between. Germline values: CDR1 LNHDA, CDR2 SQIVND (reference sequence). The DNA for the CDR3 is TGTGCCAGTAGTATCGGGGGGCGTCAGAGTTGGGGAACCCTCCACTTT. Translated, it gives CASSIGGRQSWGTLHF.

This clone was seen repeatedly, ten times or more. The chain employs TRBV28 and TRBJ1-1; D remains unclear. Between the trimmed V and J ends, which lost 1 base and 1 base, there was a span of 16 bases. CDR1 is MDHEN, CDR2 SYDVKM, per germline. The CDR3 is made up of 17 amino acids. The CDR3, as DNA: TGTGCCAGCAGTTTATCGTCGCGGGTGGGTGGGAACACTGAAGCTTTCTTT. It yields the protein CASSLSSRVGGNTEAFF.

This clone was detected once. The chain joins TRBV27 to TRBJ1-1; 7 bases fit TRBD1. This CDR3 region has 15 residues. Germline CDR1 is MNHEY and CDR2 is SMNVEV (reference sequence). V dropped 3 bases and J dropped 0; count of bases not matched to a gene: 4. The CDR3 nucleotides read TGTGCCAGCAGTTTTAACAGGGGTTTGAACACTGAAGCTTTCTTT. It yields the protein CASSFNRGLNTEAFF.

The J gene is TRBJ2-1, the V gene TRBV15; D unresolved. The germline CDR1 and CDR2 sequences are LNHNV and YYDKDF (reference sequence). This CDR3 is built from 14 residues. Trimming stripped 1 base from V and 5 bases from J, with 9 bases between. CDR3 in DNA: TGTGCCACCAGCAGAGTTCGTTCGGACAATGAGCAGTTCTTC. It yields the protein CATSRVRSDNEQFF.

This clone was seen only a few times. The chain uses TRBV5-1 and TRBJ2-3; no clear D gene. The V end lost 4 bases, the J end lost 6 bases, and 12 bases lay between the germline ends. CDR1 and CDR2 (germline): SGHRS, YFSETQ. CDR3 length equals 13 residues. The CDR3 DNA follows: TGCGCCAGCAGCCAAACGCCTAGGGATACGCAGTATTTT. Protein product: CASSQTPRDTQYF.